This is a list of T cell receptor beta chains from one sample in a study of shared clonotypes between healthy human individuals. Using immunoSEQ multiplex PCR, the repertoire was profiled, and TCRdb retains in-frame clones only, with some absent. The data hold about 2.1 million clones, with around 93% observed a single time. Sequenced material: naive CD8+ T cells from PBMCs. The receptors were sampled from a young man in good health. Some clones in this sample may be carry-over from other donors' samples. CDR3s include the opening cysteine and the closing phenylalanine or tryptophan. A D gene is named only where the DNA matches it firmly. Clone size, where shown, is once, few, many, or a class for clones that have expanded.

TRBV27	TRBD1	.	TRBJ2-7	CASSGQGYYEQYF	TGTGCCAGCTCGGGACAGGGGTACTACGAGCAGTACTTC
TRBV7-8	.	.	TRBJ2-2	CASKVESNTGELFF	TGTGCCAGCAAGGTGGAGTCGAACACCGGGGAGCTGTTTTTT
TRBV30	.	.	TRBJ2-1	CAWSVTRLNEQFF	TGTGCCTGGAGTGTAACAAGGCTAAATGAGCAGTTCTTC
TRBV7-3	.	.	TRBJ2-7	CASSTLRGYEQYF	TGTGCCAGCAGCACGTTGAGAGGCTACGAGCAGTACTTC
TRBV27	TRBD2	.	TRBJ2-7	CASSLTTPGLAAYEQYF	TGTGCCAGCAGTTTAACCACACCGGGACTAGCGGCCTACGAGCAGTACTTC
TRBV7-9	.	.	TRBJ2-2	CASSWLGGTGELFF	TGTGCCAGCAGCTGGCTGGGTGGCACCGGGGAGCTGTTTTTT
TRBV2	TRBD2	few	TRBJ2-1	CAGGLAGRNEQFF	TGTGCCGGAGGACTAGCGGGACGCAATGAGCAGTTCTTC
TRBV6-6	.	.	TRBJ2-2	CASSYSEGPGELFF	TGTGCCAGCAGTTACTCGGAGGGCCCCGGGGAGCTGTTTTTT
TRBV12-5	.	.	TRBJ2-3	CASGLVSGSFTRDTQYF	TGTGCTAGTGGTTTGGTATCGGGATCTTTCACCCGAGATACGCAGTATTTT
TRBV14	.	.	TRBJ2-1	CASSQDLFPYNEQFF	TGTGCCAGCAGCCAGGACTTATTTCCCTACAATGAGCAGTTCTTC
TRBV19	TRBD2	.	TRBJ2-3	CASSSLAGGMDTQYF	TGTGCCAGTAGTTCACTAGCGGGAGGTATGGATACGCAGTATTTT
TRBV19	TRBD1	.	TRBJ1-1	CASSTTGAAEAFF	TGTGCCAGTAGTACAACAGGGGCGGCTGAAGCTTTCTTT
TRBV19	.	.	TRBJ2-7	CASGPLSSYEQYF	TGTGCCAGTGGACCACTTAGCTCCTACGAGCAGTACTTC
TRBV5-5	TRBD2	.	TRBJ2-2	CASSLKASGAAGTGELFF	TGTGCCAGCAGCTTGAAGGCTAGCGGGGCCGCGGGCACCGGGGAGCTGTTTTTT
TRBV15	TRBD1	once	TRBJ1-4	CATSSYRGPNEKLFF	TGTGCCACCAGCAGCTACAGGGGGCCTAATGAAAAACTGTTTTTT
TRBV25-1	TRBD1	.	TRBJ2-7	CASSEGTGRNEQYF	TGTGCCAGCAGTGAGGGGACAGGGAGGAACGAGCAGTACTTC
TRBV27	TRBD2	.	TRBJ2-5	CASSLYRLAGGRETQYF	TGTGCCAGCAGTTTATATAGGCTAGCGGGAGGTAGAGAGACCCAGTACTTC
TRBV7-2	.	.	TRBJ1-1	CASSNPGTLNTEAFF	TGTGCCAGCAGCAACCCCGGGACACTAAACACTGAAGCTTTCTTT
TRBV28	.	once	TRBJ2-5	CASSFILGETQYF	TGTGCCAGCAGTTTTATCCTAGGAGAGACCCAGTACTTC
TRBV9	.	.	TRBJ1-2	CASSPPGYGYTF	TGTGCCAGCAGCCCACCGGGCTATGGCTACACCTTC
TRBV7-2	.	.	TRBJ2-3	CASSPRAGPDTQYF	TGTGCCAGCAGCCCCCGGGCGGGGCCAGATACGCAGTATTTT
TRBV9	TRBD2	.	TRBJ2-2	CASSERLAGSRELFF	TGTGCCAGCAGCGAACGACTAGCGGGAAGCAGGGAGCTGTTTTTT
TRBV27	.	.	TRBJ1-5	CASAPLGSQPQHF	TGTGCCAGCGCCCCCCTAGGGAGTCAGCCCCAGCATTTT
TRBV30	.	.	TRBJ2-5	CAWSVLDIIQETQYF	TGTGCCTGGAGTGTACTAGACATAATCCAAGAGACCCAGTACTTC
TRBV10-3	TRBD1	.	TRBJ1-2	CAISDTGVGYTF	TGTGCCATCAGTGACACAGGGGTAGGCTACACCTTC
TRBV7-9	.	.	TRBJ1-2	CASSSDWGGNYGYTF	TGTGCCAGCAGCTCTGACTGGGGGGGAAACTATGGCTACACCTTC
TRBV19	TRBD1	.	TRBJ1-1	CASRTGDTEAFF	TGTGCCAGCCGGACAGGGGACACTGAAGCTTTCTTT
TRBV7-8	.	.	TRBJ1-3	CASSQSGVTGNTIYF	TGTGCCAGCAGCCAGTCGGGGGTAACTGGAAACACCATATATTTT
TRBV11-2	TRBD1	.	TRBJ2-7	CASSPPGQGTYEQYF	TGTGCCAGCAGCCCCCCGGGACAGGGTACCTACGAGCAGTACTTC
TRBV11-2	.	.	TRBJ1-5	CASSASRAQPQHF	TGTGCCAGCAGCGCCAGCAGGGCTCAGCCCCAGCATTTT
TRBV27	TRBD2	.	TRBJ2-7	CASSFSSGESSYEQYF	TGTGCCAGCAGTTTTTCTAGCGGCGAGAGCTCCTACGAGCAGTACTTC